Presented here are 4 T cell receptor beta chains from one specimen sequenced in a study of cytomegalovirus exposure and HLA in healthy donors. PCR was performed using 60 Vbeta and 13 Jbeta primers. Here immunoSEQ multiplex PCR was the method, and the copy in TCRdb shows in-frame clones only, minus some. The profile shows more than 100,000 clones, around two thirds of them singletons. The sequenced material came from PBMCs. The source of these receptors is a woman in her forties or fifties in good health and CMV-seronegative.

The J gene is TRBJ1-1, the V gene TRBV27; D gene ambiguous. This CDR3 is 14 amino acids long. V shed 0 bases and J shed 1 base, with 6 bases lying between them. Germline V lookup: CDR1 MNHEY, CDR2 SMNVEV (reference sequence). CDR3 residues: CASSLSPGNTEAFF. The DNA of the CDR3 is TGTGCCAGCAGTTTATCGCCGGGGAACACTGAAGCTTTCTTT.

This chain uses TRBV5-1 with TRBJ1-2; TRBD1 aligns across 11 bases. The CDR3 is 14 amino acids. Looked up from germline, CDR1 is SGHRS and CDR2 is YFSETQ. V was clipped by 4 bases and J by 4 bases; unmatched bases: 3. DNA of the CDR3: TGCGCCAGCAGCGACGGGACAGGGGGCTATGGCTACACCTTC. Protein product: CASSDGTGGYGYTF.

The chain links TRBV5-1 to TRBJ2-1; TRBD2 agrees at 9 bases. With V trimmed by 5 bases and J by 0 bases, 9 bases remained unmatched. Germline V lookup: CDR1 SGHRS, CDR2 YFSETQ. This CDR3 has 17 residues. Written as DNA, the CDR3 is TGCGCCAGCAGACCGGACGGCGGGAGGGTCTCCTACAATGAGCAGTTCTTC. It encodes CASRPDGGRVSYNEQFF.

The chain couples TRBV2 to TRBJ1-3; perhaps TRBD1 as D (6 bases). In germline, CDR1 is SNHLY, CDR2 FYNNEI. The V end lost 5 bases, the J end lost 0 bases, and 14 bases lay between the germline ends. This CDR3 comprises 16 residues. DNA of the CDR3: TGTGCCAGCAGTCGTCCGGGACAAAGCTCTGGAAACACCATATATTTT. This sequence encodes CASSRPGQSSGNTIYF.